The T cell receptor (beta chain) described here comes from a study of graft-versus-host responses after intestinal transplantation. Across the study: Among the recipients, transplants were multivisceral, liver-intestinal, or isolated intestinal. General study results and limits: Early after transplant, HvG declines were associated with peak levels of circulating GvH clones. In patients with graft-donor T cell macrochimerism, allograft graft-versus-host to host-versus-graft clonal ratios were high. Marrow from the recipient contained GvH clones, some of which had appeared first in ileum or blood.

The repertoire was sequenced with immunoSEQ multiplex PCR; TCRdb's copy has only in-frame clones and lacks some. Of about 45,000 clones detected, 91% appear once; the ten largest clones hold approximately 4%. Germline V gene data show CDR1 as MGHRA and CDR2 as YSYEKL. This CDR3 has 16 residues. V gave up 2 bases and J gave up 4 bases, with 17 bases separating them. For this clone: The antigen remains undetermined.

The chain uses TRBV4-1 and TRBJ2-5, with D unclear. Material: PBMCs, obtained 524 days after transplant. This receptor was identified in a human patient who received an intestinal transplant, so some T cells may come from the graft donor. CDR3 DNA: TGCGCCAGCAGCCAAATAGGCGGCGCACTGAGAGAGACCCAGTACTTC. Residues: CASSQIGGALRETQYF.